This TCR beta chain is drawn from a study of glioma-infiltrating T cells. Using RNA template, CDR3s of TCR alpha and beta were amplified with iRepertoire arm-PCR. TCRdb used MiXCR to reprocess the multiplex PCR reads, holding one entry per CDR3 protein. The sample has 95,000 to 150,000 distinct CDR3 sequences; 20% to 25% are singletons. A note on this clonotype: One base away lies a much larger clone, so this may be a sequencing read error.

This CDR3 is 13 amino acids long. Germline loops: CDR1 SGHTA, CDR2 FQGTGA. V was clipped by 8 bases and J by 2 bases, with 12 bases between them. The rearrangement uses TRBV7-3 and TRBJ2-5, with a possible D match to TRBD1 (5 bases). Sequencing used glioma tissue, nonneoplastic brain tissue, or PBMCs (not recorded which). This receptor was taken from a human donor with low-grade glioma or glioblastoma, undergoing nonglioma brain surgery, or in good health (not recorded which). This chain's CDR3 is CASRSGLQETQYF. The DNA of the CDR3 is TGTGCCAGCCGCTCAGGGTTACAAGAGACCCAGTACTTC. Together with reference TRBV7-3 and TRBJ2-5, the CDR3 gives the full variable domain: GAGVSQTPSNKVTEKGKYVELRCDPISGHTALYWYRQSLGQGPEFLIYFQGTGAADDSGLPNDRFFAVRPEGSVSTLKIQRTERGDSAVYLCASRSGLQETQYFGPGTRLLVL.